Below are 12 T cell receptor beta chains sequenced from a single sample in a study of shared clonotypes between healthy human individuals. TCRdb keeps only in-frame clones here, not all; method: immunoSEQ multiplex PCR. Of under 2,500,000 clones in the sample, 95% were seen once. The sequenced sample consisted of naive CD4+ T cells sorted from blood. As to subset: CD45RA+ positively selected. All receptors come from a man aged 18 to 30 in good health.

The chain couples TRBV4-3 to TRBJ2-7; D not certain. The CDR3 is 14 amino acids. CDR1 is LGHNA, CDR2 YSLEER, per germline. V lost 0 bases and J 6 bases, leaving 12 bases between the germline ends. The chain's CDR3 is CASSQEPTGSEQYF. The CDR3, as DNA: TGCGCCAGCAGCCAAGAGCCTACCGGAAGCGAGCAGTACTTC.

V is TRBV30 and J is TRBJ2-7; no definite D call. Trimming shortened V by 0 bases and J by 3 bases, and 12 bases separated the two germline ends. Germline CDR1 GTSNPN, CDR2 SVGIG (reference sequence). The CDR3 covers 14 residues. CDR3 in DNA: TGTGCCTGGAGTGTAGCTTCTGGGTACTACGAGCAGTACTTC. Protein: CAWSVASGYYEQYF.

The rearrangement links TRBV28 to TRBJ2-7, with D perhaps TRBD1 or TRBD2 (5 bases each). V dropped 6 bases and J dropped 6 bases, with 21 bases sitting between them. The CDR3 has 15 amino acids. Germline lookup yields CDR1 MDHEN and CDR2 SYDVKM. DNA for the CDR3: TGTGCCAGCAGATGGGACCGAAGACTTGGAGGCGAGCAGTACTTC. The encoded protein is CASRWDRRLGGEQYF.

This clone was detected only once. The genes are TRBV6-1 and TRBJ1-3; perhaps TRBD1 as D (6 bases). Germline assignment: CDR1 MNHNS and CDR2 SASEGT. Trimming stripped 7 bases from V and 2 bases from J, with 6 bases between. The CDR3 totals 12 residues. CDR3 DNA sequence: TGTGCCAGCAAGGGGGCTGGAAACACCATATATTTT. Protein sequence: CASKGAGNTIYF.

This clone was seen once. The V call is TRBV7-2, the J call TRBJ1-5; D is possibly TRBD1 (6 bases). Between the trimmed V and J ends, which lost 1 base and 4 bases, there was a span of 14 bases. CDR1 is SGHTA and CDR2 is FQGNSA in the germline V gene. This CDR3 spans 16 amino acids. The CDR3 region is CASSLGGRGVNQPQHF. The CDR3 DNA follows: TGTGCCAGCAGCTTAGGCGGCAGGGGCGTAAATCAGCCCCAGCATTTT.

The DNA for the CDR3 is TGTGCCACCAGCAGTCGACAGGGGAGGCCTGAAGCTTTCTTT. It yields the protein CATSSRQGRPEAFF. The gene calls are TRBV15 and TRBJ1-1; 8 bases are a match to TRBD1. The V gene end was trimmed by 3 bases and the J gene end by 6 bases; junction bases not matched to a gene: 6. Germline V CDR1 and CDR2: LNHNV, YYDKDF (reference sequence). The CDR3 length is 14 residues.

Comment on this clone: Within the sample, other DNA sequences also encode this same CDR3. The chain is built from TRBV4-1 and TRBJ1-3; a weak D match, TRBD1 (6 bases). The V and J ends lost 1 base and 1 base respectively, with 8 bases between them. This CDR3 spans 15 amino acids. The germline V gene has CDR1 MGHRA and CDR2 YSYEKL. The CDR3 sequence: CASSQVTGSGNTIYF. CDR3 DNA: TGCGCCAGCAGCCAAGTTACAGGGTCTGGAAACACCATATATTTT.

As to this clone: The same CDR3 arises from other DNA sequences in this sample as well. The chain carries TRBV5-1 and TRBJ1-2; D perhaps matches TRBD1 (5 bases). The CDR3 extends over 14 amino acids. V was cut by 0 bases and J by 3 bases, with 9 bases left in between. Germline CDR1 SGHRS, CDR2 YFSETQ. CDR3 nucleotide sequence: TGCGCCAGCAGCTTGGGTGAGGGGTACTATGGCTACACCTTC. This gives the protein CASSLGEGYYGYTF. Using reference TRBV5-1 and TRBJ1-2 for the parts outside the CDR3, the full variable domain is KAGVTQTPRYLIKTRGQQVTLSCSPISGHRSVSWYQQTPGQGLQFLFEYFSETQRNKGNFPGRFSGRQFSNSRSEMNVSTLELGDSALYLCASSLGEGYYGYTFGSGTRLTVV.

The J gene is TRBJ2-1, the V gene TRBV9; D gene ambiguous. The ends were cut back, 6 bases at V and 0 bases at J, with 13 bases in the middle. CDR3 length: 15 amino acids. Per germline, CDR1 SGDLS and CDR2 YYNGEE. As DNA, the CDR3 is TGTGCCAGCACCCGAGACCCGAGCTCCTACAATGAGCAGTTCTTC. Translating it yields CASTRDPSSYNEQFF. Looking up the rest from reference TRBV9 and TRBJ2-1 gives the full variable domain: DSGVTQTPKHLITATGQRVTLRCSPRSGDLSVYWYQQSLDQGLQFLIQYYNGEERAKGNILERFSAQQFPDLHSELNLSSLELGDSALYFCASTRDPSSYNEQFFGPGTRLTVL.

In regard to this clone: Other DNA sequences within the sample encode an identical CDR3. This rearrangement joins TRBV30 to TRBJ2-5; no reliable D call. Trimming removed 0 bases from V and 5 bases from J, with 4 bases in between. Germline V CDR1 and CDR2: GTSNPN, SVGIG (reference sequence). This CDR3 comprises 11 residues. The CDR3 is CAWSVQETQYF. The CDR3 DNA sequence: TGTGCCTGGAGTGTCCAGGAGACCCAGTACTTC.

Details on this clone: At one of its ends the junction is not consistent with the germline gene, which may arise from a read error. This chain links TRBV12-5 with TRBJ1-3, with a possible D match to TRBD1 (5 bases). Germline V gene sequence: CDR1 LGHNT, CDR2 FRNRAP. This CDR3 contains 16 residues. CDR3 region: CASGLDGLGVGNTIYF. CDR3 sequence (DNA): TGTGCTAGTGGATTGGACGGTCTAGGGGTAGGAAACACCATATATTTT.

This sequence joins TRBV11-2 and TRBJ2-5; no reliable D call. Germline CDR1 and CDR2: SGHAT and FQNNGV. The CDR3 contains 15 residues. The germline V and J ends were trimmed by 3 bases and 2 bases, with 13 bases remaining between them. The CDR3, as DNA: TGTGCCAGCAGCTTGGGCAGGACCCCGCAAGAGACCCAGTACTTC. Residues: CASSLGRTPQETQYF.